The TCR beta chain described here comes from a study of PD-1 blockade in classical Hodgkin lymphoma. Regarding the study as a whole: With respect to the repertoire differences, their causes, possibly disease activity or prior therapy, remain undefined. Complete responders entered with baseline diversity on par with newly diagnosed patients, the results showed.

Indicated time point: cycle 4 day 1 (C4D1), after more than five weeks of nivolumab. Each patient relapsed following autologous stem cell transplantation, and prior brentuximab vedotin exposure differed. Magnetic negative selection was used to purify CD4+ T cells from thawed PBMCs. Sequencing was performed with immunoSEQ multiplex PCR; in TCRdb, only in-frame clones are kept and a portion is missing. The data show around 27,000 clones, approximately 85% seen once. Concerning this clone: Its antigen remains unidentified.

V was shortened by 0 bases and J by 5 bases, with 12 bases between the two germline ends. Germline loops: CDR1 MNHNS, CDR2 SASEGT. The CDR3 runs 15 residues. The TCR comes from a human donor with classical Hodgkin lymphoma. Source: CD4+ T cells from blood, taken before the fourth cycle of nivolumab. The rearrangement uses TRBV6-1 and TRBJ2-3, with TRBD2 as a possible D gene (5 bases). CDR3 sequence: CASSEARVKIDTQYF. The CDR3 DNA reads TGTGCCAGCAGTGAAGCGCGGGTCAAGATAGATACGCAGTATTTT.